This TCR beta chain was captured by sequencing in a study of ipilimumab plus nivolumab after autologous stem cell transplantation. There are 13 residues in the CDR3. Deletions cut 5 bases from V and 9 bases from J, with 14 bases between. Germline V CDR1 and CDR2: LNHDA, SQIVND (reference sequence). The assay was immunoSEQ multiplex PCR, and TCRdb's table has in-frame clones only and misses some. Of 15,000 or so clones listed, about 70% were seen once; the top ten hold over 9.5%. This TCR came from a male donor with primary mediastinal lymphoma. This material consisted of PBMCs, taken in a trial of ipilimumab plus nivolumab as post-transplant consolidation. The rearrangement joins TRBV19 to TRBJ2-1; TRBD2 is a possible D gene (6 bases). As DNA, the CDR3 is TGTGCCAGTAGTGAAATAGCGGATATTGAGCAGTTCTTC. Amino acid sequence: CASSEIADIEQFF.